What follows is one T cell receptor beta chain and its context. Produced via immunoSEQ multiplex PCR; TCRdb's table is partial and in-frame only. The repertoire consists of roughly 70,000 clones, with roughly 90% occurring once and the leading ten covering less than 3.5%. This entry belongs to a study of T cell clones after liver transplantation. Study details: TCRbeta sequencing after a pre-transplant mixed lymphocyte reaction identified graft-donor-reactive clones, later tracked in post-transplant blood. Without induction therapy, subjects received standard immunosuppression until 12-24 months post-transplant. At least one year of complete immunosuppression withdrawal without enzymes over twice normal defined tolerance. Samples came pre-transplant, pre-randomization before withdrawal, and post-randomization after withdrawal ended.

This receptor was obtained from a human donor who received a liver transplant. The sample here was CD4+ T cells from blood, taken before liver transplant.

The DNA of the CDR3 is TGTGCCAGCAGCCGGGGAAACACCATATATTTT. Translated: CASSRGNTIYF. This chain connects TRBV6-5 to TRBJ1-3; D is uncertain. This CDR3 comprises 11 residues. CDR1 MNHEY and CDR2 SVGAGI come from the germline V gene. Trimming shortened V by 6 bases and J by 4 bases, and 4 bases separated the two germline ends.